This T cell receptor (beta chain) was observed in a study of breast tumors, draining lymph nodes, adjacent tissues. The lymph nodes were axillary draining lymph nodes from breast cancer patients. TCRdb reprocessed the multiplex PCR reads with MiXCR, giving one entry per CDR3 protein. The table lists roughly 110,000 distinct CDR3 sequences, approximately 28% of them singletons. Ten or more counts support this clonotype. Sequenced input: axillary lymph node tissue. The origin of this receptor is a female donor with breast cancer. Some clones in this sample may be carry-over from other donors' samples.

This CDR3 reads CASRRLGANVLTF. CDR3 nucleotide sequence: TGTGCCAGCAGAAGGTTGGGGGCCAACGTCCTGACTTTC. The chain combines TRBV6-5 with TRBJ2-6, with no clear D. Germline lookup yields CDR1 MNHEY and CDR2 SVGAGI. This CDR3 contains 13 residues. Trimming took 6 bases from V and 4 from J, leaving 7 bases between them.